This is a list of T cell receptor beta chains from one sample in a study of cytomegalovirus exposure and HLA in healthy donors. Measured with immunoSEQ multiplex PCR; TCRdb has only the in-frame clones, and not every one. The sample table sets out 75,000 to 80,000 clones. Sequences were obtained from PBMCs. The receptor source for this set is a man in his late teens or twenties in good health and CMV-seropositive. Both conserved end residues are part of each CDR3. The D gene is left open where the match is weak.

V gene	D gene	CDR3 length	J gene	CDR3 DNA	CDR3 protein
TRBV7-6	NA	13	TRBJ1-1	TGTGCCAGCAGCTTAGCGGGGGCGCGTGAAGCTTTCTTT	CASSLAGAREAFF
TRBV27	TRBD2	20	TRBJ2-1	TGTGCCAGCAGTTTATTTACCACCCGGGACTATTCTAGCTCCTACAATGAGCAGTTCTTC	CASSLFTTRDYSSSYNEQFF
TRBV5-1	TRBD1	15	TRBJ1-2	TGCGCCAGCAGGCCATCAGGGGGTTTGAACTATGGCTACACCTTC	CASRPSGGLNYGYTF
TRBV10-3	NA	13	TRBJ1-1	TGTGCCAGCTCAGGGGTAGAGGACACTGAAGCTTTCTTT	CASSGVEDTEAFF
TRBV19	TRBD1	15	TRBJ1-5	TGTGCCAGTAGTAGGGACAGGGGGGGCAATCAGCCCCAGCATTTT	CASSRDRGGNQPQHF
TRBV29-1	NA	14	TRBJ2-5	TGCAGCTTCAGGAACAGCTACTTCCAAGAGACCCAGTACTTC	CSFRNSYFQETQYF
TRBV19	TRBD2	16	TRBJ2-7	TGTGCCAGTAGCCGGGCGGGGGGCGGAGGATCCTACGAGCAGTACTTC	CASSRAGGGGSYEQYF
TRBV5-1	TRBD1	15	TRBJ2-2	TGCGCCAGCAGCTTCGCAGGGGGCCACACCGGGGAGCTGTTTTTT	CASSFAGGHTGELFF
TRBV10-1	TRBD1	15	TRBJ1-5	TGCGCCAGCAGTGAGGGGACAGGGGGCAATCAGCCCCAGCATTTT	CASSEGTGGNQPQHF
TRBV5-4	NA	12	TRBJ1-2	TGTGCCAGCAGCTTGAGGGGCGGCGGCTACACCTTC	CASSLRGGGYTF
TRBV6-1	TRBD1	13	TRBJ2-5	TGTGCCAGCAGAGGACAGGCAGAGGAGACCCAGTACTTC	CASRGQAEETQYF
TRBV6-5	NA	16	TRBJ2-7	TGTGCCAGCAGTTACTCCTCTAGGAACGGAGCCTACGAGCAGTACTTC	CASSYSSRNGAYEQYF
TRBV5-5	TRBD1	15	TRBJ2-3	TGTGCCAGCAGCGCCCGGGGACAGGGGGCAGATACGCAGTATTTT	CASSARGQGADTQYF
TRBV15	TRBD2	16	TRBJ2-4	TGTGCCACCAGCAGAGTACACTACGGGAGGGTAAACATTCAGTACTTC	CATSRVHYGRVNIQYF
TRBV10-3	NA	14	TRBJ2-3	TGTGCCATCAGTGAGTCGGCCGCCACAGATACGCAGTATTTT	CAISESAATDTQYF
TRBV11-2	NA	15	TRBJ1-1	TGTGCCAGCAGCTTACAGGCCGGAGGGACCTTTGGAGCTTTCTTT	CASSLQAGGTFGAFF
TRBV5-1	TRBD2	16	TRBJ2-1	TGCGCCAGCAGCGACTTACTAGCGGGAGGGCCGTCCGAGCAGTTCTTC	CASSDLLAGGPSEQFF
TRBV11-3	NA	16	TRBJ1-1	TGTGCCAGCAGCTTAGTTGGTTTTAGCTCGAACACTGAAGCTTTCTTT	CASSLVGFSSNTEAFF